This T cell receptor (beta chain) was captured by sequencing in a study of T-cell memory formation after mild COVID-19. Across the study: Largely donor-specific TCR clusters were found.

TCR alpha and TCR beta cDNA libraries with sample barcodes and UMIs came from 5'RACE using constant-segment primers. TCRdb used MiXCR to reprocess the 5' RACE reads, holding one entry per CDR3 protein. The sample lists 14,000 to 15,000 distinct CDR3 sequences; over 20% were seen once. There are 15 residues in the CDR3. J lost 2 bases, V lost 4 bases, and 4 bases had no gene match. In germline, CDR1 is ENHRY, CDR2 SYGVKD. This clonotype was counted many times. The antigen is not known. Whole-study findings and limits: Mostly located in CM and EM were contracting CD4+ clones, with contracting CD8+ clones located in EMRA.

V is TRBV10-3 and J is TRBJ2-3, with 9 positions matching TRBD1. The source material was PBMCs or a T cell subset sorted from them (not recorded which). This clonotype originated in a man between 18 and 29 years old who had mild COVID-19 (a few samples of this study predate the infection). Cell type and time point are not known. In nucleotides, the CDR3 is TGTGCCATCAGTGGGGGGACAGGGACCACAGATACGCAGTATTTT. Protein sequence: CAISGGTGTTDTQYF.